This T cell receptor beta chain was captured by sequencing in a study of T cells in Graves' hyperthyroidism and ophthalmopathy. Study details: Once the initial diagnosis was made, peripheral blood was obtained before any treatment. Study-wide results and caveats: Most clonotypes expanded in the thyroid (above 0.001) were also present in blood.

Active moderate-to-severe ophthalmopathy, Clinical Activity Score at least 3, NOSPECS at least 4, under 3 months' duration. The PBMCs were sourced from fresh peripheral blood (about 9.6 ml). CDR1 is PRHDT and CDR2 is FYEKMQ in the germline V gene (reference sequence). The CDR3 runs 16 residues. Points on this clonotype: The antigen is undetermined. The junction departs from the called germline gene at one end, perhaps through a read error.

The investigators amplified TCR beta CDR3 regions from RNA transcripts. A set of HTBI primers served as the primers for a first-round RT-PCR of the TCR CDR3. Each CDR3 protein is one row after TCRdb ran MiXCR on the multiplex PCR reads. The data hold 550,000 to 600,000 distinct CDR3 sequences, with more than 13% observed a single time. The rearrangement uses TRBV13 and TRBJ2-3; perhaps D is TRBD1 or TRBD2 (5 bases each). This TCR derives from a woman aged 18-29 years with Graves' ophthalmopathy. Input material: blood. The CDR3 region has the DNA TGTGCCGGCAGCTTGAGGGGCAAAACTAGCACAGATACGCAGTATTTT. This translates into CAGSLRGKTSTDTQYF.